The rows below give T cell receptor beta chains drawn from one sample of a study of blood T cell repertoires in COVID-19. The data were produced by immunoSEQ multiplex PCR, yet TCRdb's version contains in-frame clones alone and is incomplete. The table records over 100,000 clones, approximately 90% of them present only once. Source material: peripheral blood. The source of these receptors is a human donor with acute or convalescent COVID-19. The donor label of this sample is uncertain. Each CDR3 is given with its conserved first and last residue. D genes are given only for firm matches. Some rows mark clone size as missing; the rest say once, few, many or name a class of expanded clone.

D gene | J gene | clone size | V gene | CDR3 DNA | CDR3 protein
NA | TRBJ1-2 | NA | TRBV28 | TGTGCCAGCAGTTACCAAGAGGGTCGGGGCTACACCTTC | CASSYQEGRGYTF
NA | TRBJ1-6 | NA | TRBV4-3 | TGCGCCAGCAGCCAAGGGCGGGGGGCTACCTATAATTCACCCCTCCACTTT | CASSQGRGATYNSPLHF
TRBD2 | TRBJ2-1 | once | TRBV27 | TGTGCCAGCAGTTTCCGACAGGTCAGCGGGGGGGCCGACAATGAGCAGTTCTTC | CASSFRQVSGGADNEQFF
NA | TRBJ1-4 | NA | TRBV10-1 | TGCGCCAGCAGTGTAGGACAGAGAGGGCCAACTAATGAAAAACTGTTTTTT | CASSVGQRGPTNEKLFF
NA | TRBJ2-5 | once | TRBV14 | TGTGCCAGCAGCCAAGGACTCGTATACACAGAGACCCAGTACTTC | CASSQGLVYTETQYF
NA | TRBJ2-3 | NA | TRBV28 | TGTGCCAGCTCCGGTAGGGGCGCAAGCACAGATACGCAGTATTTT | CASSGRGASTDTQYF
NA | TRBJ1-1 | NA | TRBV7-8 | TGTGCCAGCAGTCAAGGGCGGGCGAACACTGAAGCTTTCTTT | CASSQGRANTEAFF
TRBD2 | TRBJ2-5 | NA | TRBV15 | TGTGCCACCAGCATTCAAGCGGGAGGGCCAGGACAGACCCAGTACTTC | CATSIQAGGPGQTQYF
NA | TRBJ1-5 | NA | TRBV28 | TGTGCCAGCAGTTTTCCGGGCGGGGGTCAGCCCCAGCATTTT | CASSFPGGGQPQHF
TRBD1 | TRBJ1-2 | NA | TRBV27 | TGTGCCAGCAGTTTATCGGAGGGACAGGGGGCAGGCGGCTACACCTTC | CASSLSEGQGAGGYTF
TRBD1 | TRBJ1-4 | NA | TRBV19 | TGTGCCAGTAACAGCAGGGGGAGTGCAACTAATGAAAAACTGTTTTTT | CASNSRGSATNEKLFF
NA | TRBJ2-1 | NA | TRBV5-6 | TGTGCCAGCAGGGTGCAGGATGAGCAGTTCTTC | CASRVQDEQFF
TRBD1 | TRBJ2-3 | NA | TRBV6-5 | TGTGCCAGCAGTTCCCGACAGGGTGGAACAGATACGCAGTATTTT | CASSSRQGGTDTQYF
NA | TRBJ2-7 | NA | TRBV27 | TGTGCCAGCAGTAACCCGACTATTTTCGAGCAGTACTTC | CASSNPTIFEQYF
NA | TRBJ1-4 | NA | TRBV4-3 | TGCGCCAGCAGCCAAAGTCTCCCGGCTAATGAAAAACTGTTTTTT | CASSQSLPANEKLFF
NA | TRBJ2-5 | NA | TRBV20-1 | TGCAGTGTGGATAGCCCGCGGACCCAGTACTTC | CSVDSPRTQYF
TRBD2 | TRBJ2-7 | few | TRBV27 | TGTGCCAGCAGTTGGACTAGCGGGAGGTACGAGCAGTACTTC | CASSWTSGRYEQYF
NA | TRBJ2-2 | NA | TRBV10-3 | TGTGCCGCCCGGATGCAGGGATCCACCGGGGAGCTGTTTTTT | CAARMQGSTGELFF
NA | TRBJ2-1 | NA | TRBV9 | TGTGCCAGCAGCGTCGGACAGCTAGTGTCCTACAATGAGCAGTTCTTC | CASSVGQLVSYNEQFF
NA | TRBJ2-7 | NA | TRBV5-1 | TGCGCCAGCAGCTCTATATCAGGTGAAGAGCAGTACTTC | CASSSISGEEQYF
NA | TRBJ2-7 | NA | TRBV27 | TGTGCCAGCAGGGAACTAGGAACAGTGGGGTCCTACGAGCAGTACTTC | CASRELGTVGSYEQYF
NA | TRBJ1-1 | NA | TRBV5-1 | TGCGCCAGCAGCTTGAACAGACTGAACACTGAAGCTTTCTTT | CASSLNRLNTEAFF
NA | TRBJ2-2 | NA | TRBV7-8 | TGTGCCAGCAGCTTAGATCTTAGAACCGGGGAGCTGTTTTTT | CASSLDLRTGELFF
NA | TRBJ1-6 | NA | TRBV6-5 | TGTGCCAGCAGCCCCGATCCGGAGAATTCACCCCTCCACTTT | CASSPDPENSPLHF
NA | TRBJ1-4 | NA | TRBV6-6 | TGTGCCAGCAGTTATGAGGGCAGAATTAATGAAAAACTGTTTTTT | CASSYEGRINEKLFF
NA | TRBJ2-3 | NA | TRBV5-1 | TGCGCCAGCAGCCCAGACGGGGGATTTTCAGATACGCAGTATTTT | CASSPDGGFSDTQYF
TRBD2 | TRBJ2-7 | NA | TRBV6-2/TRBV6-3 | TGTGCCAGCAGTAGATCTAGCGGGGGGCTCCTCGAGCAGTACTTC | CASSRSSGGLLEQYF
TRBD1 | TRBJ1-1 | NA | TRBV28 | TGTGCCAGCACACCTTTAGACCACAGGGGAATTGTGAACACTGAAGCTTTCTTT | CASTPLDHRGIVNTEAFF
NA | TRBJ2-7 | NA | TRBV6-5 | TGTGCCAGCAGTCCGGACTTCGCGAGTTCCTACGAGCAGTACTTC | CASSPDFASSYEQYF
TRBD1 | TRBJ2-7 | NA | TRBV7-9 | TGTGCCAGCAGCCTGGGACAGAGCTCCTACGAGCAGTACTTC | CASSLGQSSYEQYF
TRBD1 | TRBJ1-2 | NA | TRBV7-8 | TGTGCCAGCAGCTTAGTTCGGACAGGGTTCCATAACTATGGCTACACCTTC | CASSLVRTGFHNYGYTF
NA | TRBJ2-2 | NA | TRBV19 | TGTGCCAGTAGTATAGGGAGGGTCACCGGGGAGCTGTTTTTT | CASSIGRVTGELFF
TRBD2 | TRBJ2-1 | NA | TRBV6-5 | TGTGCCAGCACTCTCGGGACTAGCGGATACAATGAGCAGTTCTTC | CASTLGTSGYNEQFF
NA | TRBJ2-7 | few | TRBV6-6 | TGTGCCAGCAGTACCCGACAGCAGGTCTACGAGCAGTACTTC | CASSTRQQVYEQYF
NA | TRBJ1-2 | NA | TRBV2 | TGTGCCAGCAGTGCACGGACAGCTAACTATGGCTACACCTTC | CASSARTANYGYTF
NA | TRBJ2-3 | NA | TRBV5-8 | TGTGCCAGCAGCCTCCGGACAGCCGTAGCGGATACGCAGTATTTT | CASSLRTAVADTQYF
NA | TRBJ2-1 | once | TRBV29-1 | TGCAGCGTTGCCCTGGCGAACTCAGGCACCTCCTACAATGAGCAGTTCTTC | CSVALANSGTSYNEQFF